Below are 8 T cell receptor beta chains sequenced from a single sample in a study of Ad26.COV2.S vaccination and SARS-CoV-2 variants. The treatment was: roughly 19 received Ad26.COV2.S at low or high dose, single or two shots; about 5 received placebo; per-sample allocation not given. Vaccine and placebo recipients were sampled on day 63 after the first injection. Repertoires were generated with immunoSEQ multiplex PCR, while TCRdb's copy carries only in-frame clones and drops some. The sample lists about 500,000 clones; nearly 90% were seen once. The specimen comprised peripheral blood, sampled in a trial of Ad26.COV2.S vaccine versus placebo. Receptors were obtained from a person between 18 and 59 years old who received the Ad26.COV2.S COVID-19 vaccine or a placebo.

CDR3 nucleotides: TGTGCCAGCAGCCCAAGGACGGCTAACTATGGCTACACCTTC. As protein: CASSPRTANYGYTF. The gene calls are TRBV6-5 and TRBJ1-2; D is unresolved. Trimming left V 6 bases short and J 0 bases short, with 11 bases between. Germline V lookup: CDR1 MNHEY, CDR2 SVGAGI. This CDR3 is built from 14 residues.

The chain joins TRBV15 to TRBJ2-3; D is unresolved. In germline, CDR1 is LNHNV, CDR2 YYDKDF (reference sequence). V was trimmed by 4 bases and J by 1 base, leaving 15 bases between them. This CDR3 contains 16 residues. The CDR3 here is CATSTSARQGTDTQYF. As DNA, the CDR3 is TGTGCCACCAGCACCTCGGCCAGGCAGGGCACAGATACGCAGTATTTT. Using reference TRBV15 and TRBJ2-3 for the parts outside the CDR3, the full variable domain is DAMVIQNPRYQVTQFGKPVTLSCSQTLNHNVMYWYQQKSSQAPKLLFHYYDKDFNNEADTPDNFQSRRPNTSFCFLDIRSPGLGDTAMYLCATSTSARQGTDTQYFGPGTRLTVL.

The V and J genes are TRBV25-1 and TRBJ1-2; D perhaps matches TRBD1 (5 bases). The V end was cut by 5 bases, the J end by 6 bases, with 13 bases between. From germline, CDR1 is MGHDK and CDR2 SYGVNS. This CDR3 has 13 residues. The DNA for the CDR3 is TGTGCCAGCAGTTTTGCAGGGATGGATGGCTACACCTTC. Protein product: CASSFAGMDGYTF.

As DNA, the CDR3 is TGTGCCAGCAAAACCCCGGGACAGGGTAATGAAAAACTGTTTTTT. As protein: CASKTPGQGNEKLFF. The chain carries TRBV6-5 and TRBJ1-4, with 9 bases aligning to TRBD1. The CDR3 totals 15 residues. V shed 7 bases and J 4 bases; nucleotides not matched to a gene: 7. The germline V gene has CDR1 MNHEY and CDR2 SVGAGI.

The chain carries TRBV7-9 and TRBJ1-3, with D perhaps matching TRBD1 (6 bases). V gave up 5 bases and J gave up 5 bases, with 16 bases separating them. CDR1 is SEHNR and CDR2 is FQNEAQ in the germline V gene (reference sequence). The CDR3 is 15 amino acids. CDR3 nucleotides: TGTGCCAGCAGCGAAACTGGACAGTTGAGAAACACCATATATTTT. It translates to CASSETGQLRNTIYF.

This chain joins TRBV18 and TRBJ2-5; the match to TRBD1 covers 10 bases. The V gene end was trimmed by 2 bases and the J gene end by 5 bases; junction bases not matched to a gene: 5. The CDR3 has 15 residues. Looked up from germline, CDR1 is KGHSH and CDR2 is LQKENI. In DNA form, the CDR3 reads TGTGCCAGCTCACCAGACAGGGGGCGAGAGGAGACCCAGTACTTC. Protein sequence: CASSPDRGREETQYF. Combining the CDR3 with reference TRBV18 and TRBJ2-5 gives the whole variable domain NAGVMQNPRHLVRRRGQEARLRCSPMKGHSHVYWYRQLPEEGLKFMVYLQKENIIDESGMPKERFSAEFPKEGPSILRIQQVVRGDSAAYFCASSPDRGREETQYFGPGTRLLVL.

Details on this clone: The sample holds other DNA sequences that translate to the same CDR3. V is TRBV30 and J is TRBJ2-3; D gene ambiguous. V was pared by 1 base and J by 3 bases, with 5 bases between. Germline loops: CDR1 GTSNPN, CDR2 SVGIG (reference sequence). The CDR3 sequence is 12 residues long. In nucleotides, the CDR3 is TGTGCCTGGAGTGGGGGTACAGATACGCAGTATTTT. Translating gives CAWSGGTDTQYF.

The chain carries TRBV6-6 and TRBJ2-1; 11 nucleotides line up with TRBD2. Germline CDR1 MNHNY, CDR2 SVGAGI (reference sequence). The CDR3 is made up of 17 amino acids. The V segment lost 5 bases and the J segment 8 bases; nucleotides outside the gene matches: 14. CDR3 sequence: CASSRRGTSGRRDEQFF. CDR3 sequence (DNA): TGTGCCAGCAGTCGCCGGGGAACTAGCGGGAGAAGGGATGAGCAGTTCTTC.